These 29 T cell receptor beta chains originate from one sample sequenced in a study of blood T cell repertoires in COVID-19. Libraries were prepared by immunoSEQ multiplex PCR; TCRdb keeps only in-frame clonotypes and omits some of them. The sample carries roughly 210,000 clones, 88% recorded once. The sample taken for sequencing was peripheral blood. The receptors come from a man between 70 and 80 years old with acute or convalescent COVID-19.

V and J are TRBV15 and TRBJ1-1; 8 bases map to TRBD1. J was trimmed by 9 bases and V by 5 bases; bases with no gene match: 8. The CDR3 is 13 amino acids. From germline, CDR1 is LNHNV and CDR2 YYDKDF (reference sequence). The CDR3 protein is CATSATGDGKAFF. Written as DNA, the CDR3 is TGTGCCACCAGCGCGACAGGGGACGGAAAAGCTTTCTTT.

This sequence joins TRBV6-5 and TRBJ1-2, with TRBD1 matching over 9 bases. J gave up 7 bases and V 6 bases, and 6 bases lay outside the gene matches. Per the germline V gene, CDR1 is MNHEY and CDR2 is SVGAGI. The CDR3 contains 13 residues. CDR3 nucleotides: TGTGCCAGCAGATTAACAGGGGGCCCTGGCTACACCTTC. Translating gives CASRLTGGPGYTF.

The CDR3 region has the DNA TGTGCCAGCTCGCCGGGACTAGGCCGGTACGAGCAGTACTTC. The encoded protein is CASSPGLGRYEQYF. The rearrangement joins TRBV28 to TRBJ2-7, with 8 bases aligning to TRBD2. Per germline, CDR1 MDHEN and CDR2 SYDVKM. The CDR3 extends over 14 amino acids. Trimming removed 8 bases from V and 4 bases from J; junction bases left unmatched: 10.

The chain couples TRBV30 to TRBJ1-5, with a possible D match to TRBD1 (5 bases). V lost 5 bases to trimming and J lost 4 bases, with 9 bases between them. The CDR3 contains 12 residues. Germline V gives CDR1 GTSNPN, CDR2 SVGIG (reference sequence). DNA for the CDR3: TGTGCCTGGGACAGTCTTAATCAGCCCCAGCATTTT. Translated: CAWDSLNQPQHF.

This clone has only one observation. The gene calls are TRBV12-3 or TRBV12-4 and TRBJ2-2; tentatively, D is TRBD1 (6 bases). Trimming took off 8 bases at V and 3 bases at J, with 10 bases between the two ends. This CDR3 has 13 amino acids. CDR3 in DNA: TGTGCCAGCCGACAGGTTTACACCGGGGAGCTGTTTTTT. Residues: CASRQVYTGELFF.

The count of this clone is one. The chain recombines TRBV18 with TRBJ1-5; D is undetermined. From germline, CDR1 is KGHSH and CDR2 LQKENI. The CDR3 loop spans 15 amino acids. The V gene lost 2 bases and the J gene lost 5 bases, with 13 bases spanning the gap. CDR3 in DNA: TGTGCCAGCTCACCAAGCTTGGACGGGGATCAGCCCCAGCATTTT. Its translation: CASSPSLDGDQPQHF.

V and J are TRBV4-2 and TRBJ2-2, with a tentative D call TRBD2 (5 bases). Germline loops: CDR1 LGHNA, CDR2 YNFKEQ. V was trimmed by 0 bases and J by 4 bases, leaving 12 bases between them. This CDR3 region has 16 residues. The DNA for the CDR3 is TGTGCCAGCAGCCAAGAGGCTAGCACGGGCACCGGGGAGCTGTTTTTT. It codes for CASSQEASTGTGELFF.

This clone was seen only once. The chain combines TRBV5-1 with TRBJ2-3; D may be TRBD1 (5 bases). The germline V gene encodes CDR1 SGHRS and CDR2 YFSETQ. The CDR3 runs 13 residues. Trimming took 5 bases from V and 3 from J, leaving 10 bases between them. The CDR3 sequence is CASSYQGTDTQYF. The CDR3 coding sequence is TGCGCCAGCAGTTATCAGGGTACAGATACGCAGTATTTT.

The V gene is TRBV3-1 (or the pseudogene TRBV3-2), the J gene TRBJ2-1; 13 bases align to TRBD2. Germline V lookup: CDR1 LGHDT, CDR2 YNNKEL (reference sequence). The CDR3 has 13 residues. V was pared by 1 base and J by 12 bases, with 0 bases of the junction left unmatched. CDR3 region: CASSQGLAGGQFF. The CDR3 nucleotides are TGTGCCAGCAGCCAAGGACTAGCGGGAGGGCAGTTCTTC.

This chain uses TRBV18 with TRBJ2-5; tentatively, D is TRBD1 (5 bases). V was shortened by 5 bases and J by 5 bases, with 27 bases between the two germline ends. Germline CDR1 reads KGHSH; CDR2 reads LQKENI. There are 18 residues in the CDR3. CDR3 protein: CASSSWAVSKGYEETQYF. The DNA of the CDR3 is TGTGCCAGCTCATCTTGGGCAGTTTCCAAGGGGTATGAGGAGACCCAGTACTTC.

The chain carries TRBV7-7 and TRBJ2-2, with D perhaps TRBD2 (7 bases). Germline V gene sequence: CDR1 SSHAT, CDR2 FNYEAQ (reference sequence). This CDR3 has 15 amino acids. The ends were cut back, 5 bases at V and 6 bases at J, with 16 bases in the middle. Here the CDR3 DNA reads TGTGCCAGCAGCCCTTCGGGGGGCGGGGCCGGGGAGCTGTTTTTT. Translating it yields CASSPSGGGAGELFF.

This chain uses TRBV6-1 with TRBJ2-2; 10 bases line up with TRBD1. The CDR3 length is 16 residues. V dropped 0 bases and J dropped 6; count of bases not matched to a gene: 4. CDR1 is MNHNS and CDR2 is SASEGT in the germline V gene. The CDR3 sequence: CASSEAGTGVPGELFF. The CDR3 region has the DNA TGTGCCAGCAGTGAAGCCGGGACAGGGGTACCCGGGGAGCTGTTTTTT.

The chain carries TRBV9 and TRBJ1-5; D uncertain. V was clipped by 4 bases and J by 2 bases, with 10 bases between them. There are 14 residues in the CDR3. Looked up from germline, CDR1 is SGDLS and CDR2 is YYNGEE. CDR3: CASSPDTGNQPQHF. CDR3 DNA: TGTGCCAGCAGCCCAGATACCGGCAATCAGCCCCAGCATTTT.

The J gene is TRBJ1-6, the V gene TRBV2, with D hard to call. This CDR3 has 12 amino acids. Between the trimmed V and J ends, which lost 4 bases and 8 bases, there was a span of 6 bases. Germline CDR1 and CDR2: SNHLY and FYNNEI. The chain's CDR3 is CASSASYSPLHF. DNA for the CDR3: TGTGCCAGCAGTGCGTCCTATTCACCCCTCCACTTT.

This chain connects TRBV5-1 to TRBJ2-3, with D possibly being TRBD2 (5 bases). The CDR3 loop spans 14 amino acids. Germline CDR1 SGHRS, CDR2 YFSETQ. The germline V and J ends were trimmed by 5 bases and 0 bases, with 10 bases remaining between them. CDR3 protein: CASRPRTSTDTQYF. CDR3 DNA sequence: TGCGCCAGCAGGCCCAGGACTAGCACAGATACGCAGTATTTT.

This chain links TRBV6-5 with TRBJ2-7, with D maybe TRBD2 (5 bases). The V and J ends lost 5 bases and 0 bases respectively, with 14 bases between them. CDR1 and CDR2 (germline): MNHEY, SVGAGI. This CDR3 is 15 amino acids long. CDR3 DNA sequence: TGTGCCAGCAGTCGGAACGGGATCTCCTCCTACGAGCAGTACTTC. Translation gives CASSRNGISSYEQYF.

This chain links TRBV6-2 or TRBV6-3 with TRBJ1-1, with 7 bases lining up with TRBD1. The CDR3 runs to 15 residues. Germline V CDR1 and CDR2: MNHEY, SVGEGT. V was pared by 2 bases and J by 1 base, with 4 bases of the junction left unmatched. This CDR3 reads CASSYAGQPNTEAFF. The DNA for the CDR3 is TGTGCCAGCAGTTACGCGGGACAGCCGAACACTGAAGCTTTCTTT.

V usage is TRBV5-1 and J usage is TRBJ1-2; a weak D match, TRBD1 (5 bases). The CDR3 length is 14 residues. The germline V and J ends were trimmed by 0 bases and 7 bases, with 13 bases remaining between them. CDR1 SGHRS and CDR2 YFSETQ come from the germline V gene. The CDR3 DNA is TGCGCCAGCAGCTTGGTGGGGGGGAATGTTGGCTACACCTTC. Its translation: CASSLVGGNVGYTF.

V gene TRBV6-5 combines with J gene TRBJ1-5, with D uncertain. Trimming took off 7 bases at V and 0 bases at J, with 7 bases between the two ends. This CDR3 is built from 13 residues. In germline, CDR1 is MNHEY, CDR2 SVGAGI. DNA for the CDR3: TGTGCCAGCATGGAGATTAGCAATCAGCCCCAGCATTTT. Translation gives CASMEISNQPQHF.

The rearrangement joins TRBV4-2 to TRBJ2-3; 9 bases line up with TRBD1. The CDR3 has 22 amino acids. Germline assignment: CDR1 LGHNA and CDR2 YNFKEQ. J lost 1 base, V lost 4 bases, and 24 bases had no gene match. DNA of the CDR3: TGTGCCAGCAGCCTGACCGAATTTACCCACCGGGACAGGGTTTTGGGCACAGATACGCAGTATTTT. It encodes CASSLTEFTHRDRVLGTDTQYF.

This clone was observed a few times. This chain joins TRBV7-2 and TRBJ1-6; the D is unclear. Between the trimmed V and J ends, which lost 2 bases and 11 bases, there was a span of 10 bases. The CDR3 is 13 amino acids. Germline-derived CDR1 and CDR2 are SGHTA and FQGNSA. CDR3 bases: TGTGCCAGCAGCTTAATACTCTTAGCACCCCTCCACTTT. Its protein product is CASSLILLAPLHF.

This clone was picked up a small number of times. The genes are TRBV2 and TRBJ1-1, with D maybe TRBD1 (6 bases). This CDR3 has 15 residues. V lost 6 bases and J 6 bases, leaving 20 bases between the germline ends. Germline assignment: CDR1 SNHLY and CDR2 FYNNEI. The CDR3 spells CASSITRGGMAEAFF. DNA for the CDR3: TGTGCCAGCAGCATCACTAGGGGGGGAATGGCTGAAGCTTTCTTT.

This clone was seen a few times. This chain links TRBV19 with TRBJ2-1, with 10 bases aligning to TRBD2. CDR3 length: 13 amino acids. Germline V gene sequence: CDR1 LNHDA, CDR2 SQIVND (reference sequence). The V segment lost 6 bases and the J segment 9 bases; nucleotides outside the gene matches: 5. In nucleotides, the CDR3 is TGTGCCAGTAGCGAGGGACTAGCGCGTGAGCAGTTCTTC. This encodes CASSEGLAREQFF.

J is TRBJ1-3 and V is TRBV13, with D perhaps TRBD1 (5 bases). This CDR3 is built from 15 residues. Between the trimmed V and J ends, which lost 5 bases and 0 bases, there was a span of 11 bases. CDR1 is PRHDT, CDR2 FYEKMQ, per germline (reference sequence). The CDR3 bases are TGTGCCAGCAGCCGGGACTGGAGCTCTGGAAACACCATATATTTT. Amino acid sequence: CASSRDWSSGNTIYF. The whole variable domain, remainder taken from reference TRBV13 and TRBJ1-3, is AAGVIQSPRHLIKEKRETATLKCYPIPRHDTVYWYQQGPGQDPQFLISFYEKMQSDKGSIPDRFSAQQFSDYHSELNMSSLELGDSALYFCASSRDWSSGNTIYFGEGSWLTVV.

The rearrangement joins TRBV7-8 to TRBJ2-3; 10 bases map to TRBD2. Germline trimming cut 5 bases from V and 0 bases from J; bases unmatched to any gene: 14. From germline, CDR1 is SGHVS and CDR2 FQNEAQ. This CDR3 is built from 19 residues. CDR3 in DNA: TGTGCCAGCAGCCTCCATCTAGCGGGAGATCCACCTAGCACAGATACGCAGTATTTT. Residues: CASSLHLAGDPPSTDTQYF.

The chain recombines TRBV4-1 with TRBJ1-4; TRBD1 agrees at 7 bases. The CDR3 loop spans 14 amino acids. The germline V gene encodes CDR1 MGHRA and CDR2 YSYEKL. V lost 0 bases to trimming and J lost 8 bases; unmatched junction nucleotides: 3. The CDR3 DNA follows: TGCGCCAGCAGCCAAGAGGGGACAGAAGAAAAACTGTTTTTT. This sequence encodes CASSQEGTEEKLFF.

The chain is built from TRBV6-5 and TRBJ1-5; possible D gene TRBD1, 6 bases. Germline values: CDR1 MNHEY, CDR2 SVGAGI. This CDR3 has 13 amino acids. Trimming stripped 8 bases from V and 2 bases from J, with 10 bases between. The CDR3 reads CASRGAGNQPQHF. The CDR3 DNA reads TGTGCCAGCCGGGGGGCAGGCAATCAGCCCCAGCATTTT.

With respect to this clone: The sample contains more than one DNA sequence encoding this CDR3. V gene TRBV5-1 combines with J gene TRBJ1-1, with 9 bases fitting TRBD1. This CDR3 contains 14 residues. CDR1 is SGHRS, CDR2 YFSETQ, per germline. The ends lost 0 bases at V and 4 bases at J; junction bases unmatched: 1. The CDR3 bases are TGCGCCAGCAGCTTGGGACAGGGGGGCACTGAAGCTTTCTTT. Translated: CASSLGQGGTEAFF.

V and J are TRBV7-3 and TRBJ2-3, with a tentative D call TRBD2 (5 bases). The CDR3 runs to 14 residues. CDR1 and CDR2 from the germline V gene are SGHTA and FQGTGA. With 6 bases removed from V and 2 bases from J, the gap between germline ends came to 12 bases. CDR3 bases: TGTGCCAGCAGTAGAGGGATCTCCACAGATACGCAGTATTTT. Protein product: CASSRGISTDTQYF.